This TCR beta chain was identified in a study of cytomegalovirus exposure and HLA in healthy donors. Findings and limits, study-wide: Despite most TCR sequences being rare, some public TCRs occurred in many donors.

The germline gives CDR1 SGHTA, CDR2 FQGNSA. The CDR3 is 16 residues long. The V gene end was trimmed by 5 bases and the J gene end by 1 base; junction bases not matched to a gene: 5. Libraries were prepared by immunoSEQ multiplex PCR; TCRdb keeps only in-frame clonotypes and omits some of them. The repertoire holds fewer than 200,000 clones, 90% to 97% seen once, with about 0.94% in the top ten. Concerning this clone: The target antigen is unknown. Different DNA sequences within this sample yield the same CDR3.

The sequenced material came from PBMCs. The rearrangement links TRBV7-2 to TRBJ2-3, with TRBD2 matching 11 bases. The receptor was derived from a woman aged 18-35 years in good health and CMV-seronegative. DNA of the CDR3: TGTGCCAGCAGCCTCGCACTAGCGGGGGGCACAGATACGCAGTATTTT. This encodes CASSLALAGGTDTQYF.